One sample yielded the 30 T cell receptor beta chains listed below, sequenced in a study of blood T cell repertoires in COVID-19. Clones were sequenced by immunoSEQ multiplex PCR, and TCRdb holds only the in-frame ones, with some missing. Here the sample spans 75,000 to 80,000 clones, 88% being singletons. The sample was peripheral blood. Receptors originate from a human donor in a cohort sampled during active COVID-19.

This chain connects TRBV7-8 to TRBJ2-4; 8 bases are shared with TRBD1. V trimming: 0 bases; J trimming: 4 bases; junction bases outside the gene matches: 5. The CDR3 loop spans 16 amino acids. Germline values: CDR1 SGHVS, CDR2 FQNEAQ. The CDR3 is CASSLAPRQGKNIQYF. CDR3 coding DNA: TGTGCCAGCAGCTTAGCCCCCAGACAGGGGAAAAACATTCAGTACTTC.

V usage is TRBV6-4 and J usage is TRBJ2-3; 8 nucleotides align to TRBD2. CDR3 size: 16 residues. CDR1 is MRHNA and CDR2 is SNTAGT in the germline V gene. Trimming removed 4 bases from V and 0 bases from J; junction bases left unmatched: 6. The CDR3: CASSGSASGSTDTQYF. CDR3 DNA sequence: TGTGCCAGCAGTGGGTCGGCTAGCGGGAGCACAGATACGCAGTATTTT.

The rearrangement links TRBV9 to TRBJ1-2, with D possibly TRBD1 on 6 matching bases. V was clipped by 0 bases and J by 4 bases, with 22 bases between them. Germline loops: CDR1 SGDLS, CDR2 YYNGEE. The CDR3 has 18 residues. The CDR3 nucleotides are TGTGCCAGCAGCGTAGGCTCCCTGATGGTACAGGGCAGCTATGGCTACACCTTC. Translated, it gives CASSVGSLMVQGSYGYTF. The variable domain in full, completed from reference TRBV9 and TRBJ1-2, reads DSGVTQTPKHLITATGQRVTLRCSPRSGDLSVYWYQQSLDQGLQFLIQYYNGEERAKGNILERFSAQQFPDLHSELNLSSLELGDSALYFCASSVGSLMVQGSYGYTFGSGTRLTVV.

This sequence joins TRBV28 and TRBJ2-3, with a weak D call TRBD2 (5 bases). V was trimmed by 5 bases and J by 3 bases, leaving 12 bases between them. Germline values: CDR1 MDHEN, CDR2 SYDVKM. The CDR3 totals 14 residues. CDR3 sequence: CASSPVGETDTQYF. The CDR3 DNA reads as TGTGCCAGCAGTCCGGTTGGGGAGACAGATACGCAGTATTTT.

The rearrangement links TRBV7-9 to TRBJ2-3; possibly TRBD1 for D (6 bases). Germline lookup yields CDR1 SEHNR and CDR2 FQNEAQ (reference sequence). The CDR3 runs 16 residues. The V end was cut by 3 bases, the J end by 6 bases, with 19 bases between. For the CDR3, the DNA is TGTGCCAGCAGCTTGGGCCCGACAGGCGAGCTGGATACGCAGTATTTT. Its protein is CASSLGPTGELDTQYF.

This chain connects TRBV5-1 to TRBJ2-1; D is perhaps TRBD1 (6 bases). Deletions cut 1 base from V and 2 bases from J, with 10 bases between. The germline gives CDR1 SGHRS, CDR2 YFSETQ. This CDR3 region has 15 residues. CDR3 DNA sequence: TGCGCCAGCAGCTTGCAGGGGTCACCCTACAATGAGCAGTTCTTC. It encodes CASSLQGSPYNEQFF.

This sequence joins TRBV9 and TRBJ1-1; 9 bases are shared with TRBD1. CDR1 and CDR2 from the germline V gene are SGDLS and YYNGEE. V was clipped by 3 bases and J by 1 base; unmatched bases: 7. This CDR3 comprises 16 residues. The CDR3 sequence: CASSAVTGGTNTEAFF. As DNA, the CDR3 is TGTGCCAGCAGCGCCGTAACAGGGGGCACGAACACTGAAGCTTTCTTT.

J is TRBJ2-2 and V is TRBV5-1; D perhaps matches TRBD2 (6 bases). Trimming left V 0 bases short and J 0 bases short, with 9 bases between. The CDR3 contains 16 residues. Germline CDR1 is SGHRS and CDR2 is YFSETQ. The CDR3 nucleotides read TGCGCCAGCAGCTTGGCAGCGGGCGCGAACACCGGGGAGCTGTTTTTT. Its translation is CASSLAAGANTGELFF.

The CDR3 reads CASSPPTGGTIYF. In DNA, the CDR3 is TGCGCCAGCAGCCCACCAACCGGTGGCACCATATATTTT. This sequence joins TRBV5-1 and TRBJ1-3; D not certain. The CDR3 loop spans 13 amino acids. Trimming shortened V by 4 bases and J by 9 bases, and 14 bases separated the two germline ends. Germline CDR1 is SGHRS and CDR2 is YFSETQ. Looking up the rest from reference TRBV5-1 and TRBJ1-3 gives the full variable domain: KAGVTQTPRYLIKTRGQQVTLSCSPISGHRSVSWYQQTPGQGLQFLFEYFSETQRNKGNFPGRFSGRQFSNSRSEMNVSTLELGDSALYLCASSPPTGGTIYFGEGSWLTVV.

This clone was detected once. V is TRBV2 and J is TRBJ2-3; the match to TRBD2 covers 7 bases. Trimming took 4 bases from V and 2 from J; bases not matched to a gene: 3. The CDR3 is made up of 14 amino acids. Germline-derived CDR1 and CDR2 are SNHLY and FYNNEI. In DNA form, the CDR3 reads TGTGCCAGCAGTGGGCGACTAGCCACAGATACGCAGTATTTT. It translates to CASSGRLATDTQYF.

The gene calls are TRBV4-2 and TRBJ2-7, with 12 bases matching TRBD2. The CDR3 contains 19 residues. CDR1 and CDR2 from the germline V gene are LGHNA and YNFKEQ. The trim removed 1 base at V and 4 bases at J, leaving 14 bases unmatched. The CDR3 nucleotides read TGTGCCAGCAGCCAAGTTGGGCTAGCGGGAGGGCATGGGTTTTACGAGCAGTACTTC. Encoded protein: CASSQVGLAGGHGFYEQYF.

The chain recombines TRBV6-4 with TRBJ2-2; TRBD1 might be the D (5 bases). Trimming removed 5 bases from V and 6 bases from J, with 13 bases in between. The CDR3 runs to 14 residues. CDR1 is MRHNA and CDR2 is SNTAGT in the germline V gene. This CDR3 is CASSLLRESGELFF. The CDR3 bases are TGTGCCAGCAGTCTGCTCAGGGAATCCGGGGAGCTGTTTTTT.

The V call is TRBV30, the J call TRBJ1-4; 10 nucleotides agree with TRBD1. V dropped 5 bases and J dropped 8; count of bases not matched to a gene: 5. The CDR3 has 13 residues. Germline CDR1 GTSNPN, CDR2 SVGIG (reference sequence). In nucleotides, the CDR3 is TGTGCCTGGGCCGACAGGGGGCCGGAAAAACTGTTTTTT. Amino acids: CAWADRGPEKLFF.

This chain connects TRBV2 to TRBJ2-7; no reliable D call. The ends were cut back, 4 bases at V and 2 bases at J, with 3 bases in the middle. Germline values: CDR1 SNHLY, CDR2 FYNNEI. The CDR3 has 11 residues. The CDR3 DNA is TGTGCCAGCAGTGCTACCTACGAGCAGTACTTC. The encoded protein is CASSATYEQYF.

This clone was seen a single time. The chain recombines TRBV20-1 with TRBJ1-1; perhaps TRBD1 as D (5 bases). V was cut by 1 base and J by 11 bases, with 11 bases left in between. Germline CDR1 reads DFQATT; CDR2 reads SNEGSKA (reference sequence). The CDR3 consists of 11 residues. CDR3 coding DNA: TGCAGTGCTAGAGGGGCTGGGGGGGCTTTCTTT. Its protein product is CSARGAGGAFF.

CDR3 nucleotide sequence: TGTGCCAGCAGTCCCCGACCCGGGGAAGGGGCCAACGTCCTGACTTTC. Protein product: CASSPRPGEGANVLTF. V usage is TRBV27 and J usage is TRBJ2-6, with D possibly matching TRBD2 (5 bases). V was trimmed by 5 bases and J by 4 bases, leaving 15 bases between them. Germline CDR1 and CDR2: MNHEY and SMNVEV (reference sequence). The CDR3 contains 16 residues.

This clone was recorded a few times. The chain uses TRBV30 and TRBJ1-6; 7 bases are a match to TRBD1. Losses at the gene ends were 0 bases for V and 7 bases for J; bases not matched to a gene: 9. The CDR3 extends over 16 amino acids. Germline lookup yields CDR1 GTSNPN and CDR2 SVGIG (reference sequence). The CDR3 is CAWSVRGGGSNSPLHF. In DNA form, the CDR3 reads TGTGCCTGGAGTGTACGAGGGGGCGGTAGCAATTCACCCCTCCACTTT.

The rearrangement joins TRBV10-3 to TRBJ2-1, with TRBD1 matching over 8 bases. From germline, CDR1 is ENHRY and CDR2 SYGVKD. After removal of 4 bases from V and 1 base from J, the junction contained 6 bases not matched to a gene. The CDR3 has 16 amino acids. The CDR3 nucleotides are TGTGCCATCAGTGGAGGGACAGGCGGGTCCTACAATGAGCAGTTCTTC. Translated, it gives CAISGGTGGSYNEQFF.

The V call is TRBV6-6, the J call TRBJ2-3, with 7 bases fitting TRBD2. Trimming removed 6 bases from V and 6 bases from J; junction bases left unmatched: 12. The germline gives CDR1 MNHNY, CDR2 SVGAGI (reference sequence). The CDR3 extends over 15 amino acids. The CDR3 DNA reads TGTGCCAGCAGAGACAGCGGGGCGTCGGGGGATACGCAGTATTTT. Its protein is CASRDSGASGDTQYF.

J is TRBJ2-1 and V is TRBV2; 7 bases are a match to TRBD2. This CDR3 has 17 residues. The J segment lost 9 bases and the V segment lost 7 bases, leaving 21 bases of the junction unmatched. Germline V CDR1 and CDR2: SNHLY, FYNNEI. The CDR3 protein is CASKPNSGYGVAGEQFF. CDR3 coding DNA: TGTGCCAGCAAGCCTAATAGCGGGTACGGGGTCGCGGGTGAGCAGTTCTTC.

The chain uses TRBV2 and TRBJ2-3, with 7 bases identical to TRBD1. J lost 2 bases, V lost 4 bases, and 3 bases had no gene match. The CDR3 spans 14 residues. Germline loops: CDR1 SNHLY, CDR2 FYNNEI. CDR3 DNA sequence: TGTGCCAGCAGTGGACAGGGATCCACAGATACGCAGTATTTT. It specifies CASSGQGSTDTQYF.

This clone is a singleton in its sample. The J gene is TRBJ2-3, the V gene TRBV5-4; 13 nucleotides line up with TRBD2. The J segment lost 2 bases and the V segment lost 4 bases, leaving 4 bases of the junction unmatched. The CDR3 runs 16 residues. The germline V gene encodes CDR1 SGHNT and CDR2 YYREEE (reference sequence). CDR3 amino acids: CASSAGLAGATDTQYF. CDR3 nucleotide sequence: TGTGCCAGCAGCGCTGGACTAGCGGGGGCCACAGATACGCAGTATTTT.

The rearrangement joins TRBV28 to TRBJ2-7; 12 nucleotides match TRBD1. The CDR3 contains 16 residues. V shed 2 bases and J 4 bases; nucleotides not matched to a gene: 6. Germline V CDR1 and CDR2: MDHEN, SYDVKM. For the CDR3, the DNA is TGTGCCAGCAGTTTAAGGGGACAGGGGGCTGGATACGAGCAGTACTTC. Encoded protein: CASSLRGQGAGYEQYF.

The chain employs TRBV7-2 and TRBJ2-5, with 11 bases fitting TRBD2. Germline V CDR1 and CDR2: SGHTA, FQGNSA. With V trimmed by 0 bases and J by 2 bases, 2 bases remained unmatched. This CDR3 spans 16 amino acids. The CDR3 coding sequence is TGTGCCAGCAGCTTAGCGACTAGCGGGATTCAAGAGACCCAGTACTTC. Translation gives CASSLATSGIQETQYF.

The table lists this clone with a few counts. The chain recombines TRBV6-5 with TRBJ2-1; 7 bases match TRBD1. V shed 6 bases, J shed 8 bases, and the junction held 10 bases outside the gene matches. Germline V gives CDR1 MNHEY, CDR2 SVGAGI. The CDR3 has 14 amino acids. In nucleotides, the CDR3 is TGTGCCAGCAGAGACGACAGGGATCGCGATGAGCAGTTCTTC. It yields the protein CASRDDRDRDEQFF.

The chain employs TRBV9 and TRBJ2-1, with TRBD1 identical over 8 bases. V trimming: 2 bases; J trimming: 3 bases; junction bases outside the gene matches: 4. Germline CDR1 and CDR2: SGDLS and YYNGEE. The CDR3 runs 15 residues. CDR3 coding DNA: TGTGCCAGCAGCGTTGACGGGACAGGCTACAATGAGCAGTTCTTC. This encodes CASSVDGTGYNEQFF.

V and J are TRBV7-8 and TRBJ2-1; 9 bases line up with TRBD2. From germline, CDR1 is SGHVS and CDR2 FQNEAQ. This CDR3 has 15 residues. The V and J ends lost 5 bases and 3 bases, in that order; junction bases with no gene match: 5. Here the CDR3 reads CASSQRLADYNEQFF. CDR3 nucleotides: TGTGCCAGCAGCCAAAGACTAGCGGACTACAATGAGCAGTTCTTC. Filled out from reference TRBV7-8 and TRBJ2-1, the complete variable domain reads GAGVSQSPRYKVAKRGQDVALRCDPISGHVSLFWYQQALGQGPEFLTYFQNEAQLDKSGLPSDRFFAERPEGSVSTLKIQRTQQEDSAVYLCASSQRLADYNEQFFGPGTRLTVL.

The chain couples TRBV9 to TRBJ2-7; 9 bases agree with TRBD2. In germline, CDR1 is SGDLS, CDR2 YYNGEE. J was trimmed by 3 bases and V by 3 bases; bases with no gene match: 4. This CDR3 has 14 amino acids. CDR3 loop: CASSATSGIYEQYF. The CDR3 DNA follows: TGTGCCAGCAGCGCGACTAGCGGCATCTACGAGCAGTACTTC.

With regard to this clone: Other DNA sequences within the sample encode an identical CDR3. The V call is TRBV5-1, the J call TRBJ2-1; TRBD1 aligns across 8 bases. The CDR3 length is 14 residues. V was pared by 1 base and J by 7 bases, with 4 bases of the junction left unmatched. CDR1 is SGHRS and CDR2 is YFSETQ in the germline V gene. CDR3 amino acids: CASSLQGAYNEQFF. The CDR3 DNA sequence: TGCGCCAGCAGCTTGCAGGGGGCGTATAATGAGCAGTTCTTC.

The J gene is TRBJ2-3, the V gene TRBV6-4; D gene unclear. The CDR3 sequence is 14 residues long. The V and J ends lost 3 bases and 4 bases respectively, with 11 bases between them. Looked up from germline, CDR1 is MRHNA and CDR2 is SNTAGT. CDR3 nucleotide sequence: TGTGCCAGCAGTGAAGAGGTCTGGGCAGATACGCAGTATTTT. It yields the protein CASSEEVWADTQYF.